These 16 T cell receptor beta chains share one sample of origin, sequenced in a study of control samples from healthy donors and cancer patients. Only in-frame clones appear in the TCRdb table, and some are missing; sequencing was by immunoSEQ multiplex PCR. The sample lists about 40,000 clones; around 87% were seen once. Sequencing was performed on PBMCs. The source is a woman aged 60-70 years with lung cancer.

This chain joins TRBV7-9 and TRBJ2-7, with 11 positions matching TRBD1. Trimming cost V 3 bases and J 5 bases; bases outside gene matches: 12. From germline, CDR1 is SEHNR and CDR2 FQNEAQ (reference sequence). The CDR3 runs to 17 residues. The CDR3 sequence is CASSFFLDRGLEDEQYF. The CDR3 coding sequence is TGTGCCAGCAGCTTCTTTCTGGACAGGGGGCTAGAAGACGAGCAGTACTTC.

The chain recombines TRBV9 with TRBJ1-2; 7 bases line up with TRBD1. Germline CDR1 is SGDLS and CDR2 is YYNGEE. There are 14 residues in the CDR3. J was trimmed by 4 bases and V by 1 base; bases with no gene match: 4. The DNA for the CDR3 is TGTGCCAGCAGCGTAACCGGGACAGCCTATGGCTACACCTTC. Its protein product is CASSVTGTAYGYTF.

This chain connects TRBV3-1 (or the pseudogene TRBV3-2) to TRBJ1-2, with D tentatively TRBD1 (5 bases). Germline V CDR1 and CDR2: LGHDT, YNNKEL (reference sequence). The CDR3 is 14 amino acids. The V and J ends lost 1 base and 5 bases respectively, with 11 bases between them. The DNA for the CDR3 is TGTGCCAGCAGCCAAGGAGTGACAGATTATGGCTACACCTTC. This gives the protein CASSQGVTDYGYTF.

The chain has TRBV24-1 and TRBJ1-1; tentative D call: TRBD1 (5 bases). The V end lost 4 bases, the J end lost 11 bases, and 13 bases lay between the germline ends. Germline loops: CDR1 KGHDR, CDR2 SFDVKD. The CDR3 is 12 residues long. CDR3 nucleotides: TGTGCCACCAGTGACCCCGGGGCTCGGGCTTTCTTT. It encodes CATSDPGARAFF.

The genes are TRBV7-9 and TRBJ2-7; D remains ambiguous. V lost 3 bases to trimming and J lost 6 bases, with 3 bases between them. Germline V lookup: CDR1 SEHNR, CDR2 FQNEAQ (reference sequence). The CDR3 is made up of 10 amino acids. CDR3: CASSFREQYF. CDR3 DNA: TGTGCCAGCAGCTTCCGCGAGCAGTACTTC.

The chain is built from TRBV10-2 and TRBJ1-4; TRBD1 might be the D (6 bases). Trimming removed 2 bases from V and 9 bases from J, with 16 bases in between. Per the germline V gene, CDR1 is WSHSY and CDR2 is SAAADI. The CDR3 spans 15 residues. CDR3: CASSETGAGYQKLFF. Here the CDR3 DNA reads TGCGCCAGCAGTGAGACGGGGGCAGGGTATCAAAAACTGTTTTTT.

The chain recombines TRBV3-1 (or the pseudogene TRBV3-2) with TRBJ1-4; D is unclear. Trimming took off 0 bases at V and 1 base at J, with 9 bases between the two ends. This CDR3 has 16 residues. In germline, CDR1 is LGHDT, CDR2 YNNKEL (reference sequence). The CDR3 protein is CASSQDMGETNEKLFF. The CDR3 bases are TGTGCCAGCAGCCAAGATATGGGAGAAACTAATGAAAAACTGTTTTTT.

The chain employs TRBV29-1 and TRBJ2-3, with 9 nucleotides matching TRBD2. Germline lookup yields CDR1 SQVTM and CDR2 ANQGSEA. The V segment lost 3 bases and the J segment 4 bases; nucleotides outside the gene matches: 14. The CDR3 contains 17 residues. As DNA, the CDR3 is TGCAGCGTTGACCTGCACGGTAGCGGGAGTTTGGCAGATACGCAGTATTTT. Its protein product is CSVDLHGSGSLADTQYF.

The chain links TRBV5-6 to TRBJ2-1; no firm D call. Germline V CDR1 and CDR2: SGHDT, YYEEEE. This CDR3 contains 18 residues. V gave up 0 bases and J gave up 4 bases, with 20 bases separating them. The CDR3 loop is CASSLGSYRSFLYNEQFF. The CDR3, as DNA: TGTGCCAGCAGCTTGGGGTCGTACAGATCCTTCCTTTACAATGAGCAGTTCTTC.

This clone was seen once. The rearrangement joins TRBV4-3 to TRBJ1-6; 8 bases line up with TRBD1. The CDR3 contains 17 residues. Per germline, CDR1 LGHNA and CDR2 YSLEER. The V and J ends lost 1 base and 10 bases, in that order; junction bases with no gene match: 12. The CDR3: CASSQAGQGTSKSPLHF. In DNA form, the CDR3 reads TGCGCCAGCAGCCAAGCAGGACAGGGAACGAGTAAATCACCCCTCCACTTT.

CDR3 in DNA: TGTGCCAGCAGGGAGGGACGGAAAAACATTCAGTACTTC. Amino acids: CASREGRKNIQYF. J is TRBJ2-4 and V is TRBV28; TRBD2 is a possible D gene (6 bases). Germline V gene lookup returns CDR1 MDHEN and CDR2 SYDVKM. The germline V and J ends were trimmed by 6 bases and 4 bases, with 10 bases remaining between them. The CDR3 contains 13 residues.

The chain employs TRBV9 and TRBJ2-2; 11 bases map to TRBD1. Germline CDR1 reads SGDLS; CDR2 reads YYNGEE. The ends lost 0 bases at V and 5 bases at J; junction bases unmatched: 9. This CDR3 has 18 residues. Here the CDR3 DNA reads TGTGCCAGCAGCGTAGCTGGAAGGACAGGGGGCAGGACCGGGGAGCTGTTTTTT. Amino acids: CASSVAGRTGGRTGELFF.

J is TRBJ2-1 and V is TRBV7-9; perhaps TRBD2 as D (6 bases). The germline V gene encodes CDR1 SEHNR and CDR2 FQNEAQ (reference sequence). Trimming removed 3 bases at V and 10 bases at J, with 13 bases between. The CDR3 consists of 13 residues. CDR3 in amino acids: CASSFTEGREQFF. The CDR3 DNA reads TGTGCCAGCAGCTTTACGGAGGGCCGGGAGCAGTTCTTC.

Worth noting for this clone: The same CDR3 arises from other DNA sequences in this sample as well. The V call is TRBV5-6, the J call TRBJ2-7; possibly TRBD1 or TRBD2 for D (5 bases each). This CDR3 comprises 14 residues. The V end was cut by 4 bases, the J end by 2 bases, with 13 bases between. Germline CDR1 is SGHDT and CDR2 is YYEEEE. Here the CDR3 DNA reads TGTGCCAGCAGCCCTGGGACCGATCCCTACGAGCAGTACTTC. Residues: CASSPGTDPYEQYF.

This clone was recorded only once. In nucleotides, the CDR3 is TGTGCCAGCAGGGGGGGGGCCAGCTCTGGGGCCAACGTCCTGACTTTC. Translation gives CASRGGASSGANVLTF. This chain links TRBV2 with TRBJ2-6, with D possibly being TRBD2 (7 bases). Germline CDR1 and CDR2: SNHLY and FYNNEI. Trimming took 6 bases from V and 0 from J, leaving 12 bases between them. CDR3 length: 16 residues.

The chain is built from TRBV6-5 and TRBJ1-1, with D possibly being TRBD1 (5 bases). Germline loops: CDR1 MNHEY, CDR2 SVGAGI. V gave up 8 bases and J gave up 0 bases, with 10 bases separating them. The CDR3 is made up of 13 amino acids. DNA of the CDR3: TGTGCCAGCTCGGCAGGGATGAACACTGAAGCTTTCTTT. As protein: CASSAGMNTEAFF.